Below are 6 T cell receptor beta chains sequenced from a single sample in a study of blood T cells in healthy people across ages. Sample-barcoded 5' priming and a J-beta primer mix drove a second PCR of about 6 to 12 cycles. In TCRdb, the 5' RACE reads were re-called with MiXCR into one record per CDR3 protein. This table has hundreds of thousands of distinct CDR3 sequences, about 42% appearing once. Sequenced input: blood. The receptors stem from a man aged 55 to 70 in good health.

The chain couples TRBV7-9 to TRBJ2-3; the D gene is possibly TRBD1 (6 bases). Germline V gives CDR1 SEHNR, CDR2 FQNEAQ (reference sequence). V was clipped by 5 bases and J by 0 bases, with 15 bases between them. This CDR3 spans 16 amino acids. CDR3 in DNA: TGTGCCAGCAGCCAACACGACAGGAGTAGCACAGATACGCAGTATTTT. Translating gives CASSQHDRSSTDTQYF.

The J gene is TRBJ1-1, the V gene TRBV7-9, with 8 positions matching TRBD1. Germline V lookup: CDR1 SEHNR, CDR2 FQNEAQ (reference sequence). Trimming cost V 1 base and J 0 bases; bases outside gene matches: 1. The CDR3 spans 15 residues. CDR3 coding DNA: TGTGCCAGCAGCTTAGGGGACAGGTTGAACACTGAAGCTTTCTTT. Translating it yields CASSLGDRLNTEAFF.

The chain combines TRBV7-3 with TRBJ2-2; 7 bases align to TRBD1. The germline CDR1 and CDR2 sequences are SGHTA and FQGTGA. This CDR3 has 15 amino acids. The V gene end was trimmed by 2 bases and the J gene end by 4 bases; junction bases not matched to a gene: 4. CDR3 sequence: CASSLGRDSTGELFF. Written as DNA, the CDR3 is TGTGCCAGCAGCTTAGGAAGGGACAGCACCGGGGAGCTGTTTTTT.

Comment on this clonotype: The junction differs from germline at one of its ends, possibly a read error. V usage is TRBV3-1 and J usage is TRBJ2-7; a possible D gene is TRBD2 (5 bases). The CDR3 runs 13 residues. Germline values: CDR1 LGHDT, CDR2 YNNKEL (reference sequence). This chain's CDR3 is CASSQVKSGEQSF. The CDR3 region has the DNA TGTGCCAGCAGCCAAGTCAAGAGTGGGGAGCAGTCCTTC.

The chain is built from TRBV6-5 and TRBJ1-2; D not resolved. The V gene lost 5 bases and the J gene lost 2 bases, with 15 bases spanning the gap. Per the germline V gene, CDR1 is MNHEY and CDR2 is SVGAGI. The CDR3 extends over 15 amino acids. CDR3 in amino acids: CASSASVTANYGYTF. The CDR3 DNA is TGTGCCAGCAGTGCGAGCGTTACAGCCAACTATGGCTACACCTTC.

This clonotype was picked up a small number of times. The chain carries TRBV10-2 and TRBJ2-5; 9 bases are a match to TRBD1. The DNA end is more similar to TRBJ2-7, so the J call may be wrong. CDR3 length: 14 residues. The germline gives CDR1 WSHSY, CDR2 SAAADI. The CDR3 nucleotides read TGCGCCAGCACAGAAGGGACAGGGCCCCTCGAGCAGTACTTC. Protein sequence: CASTEGTGPLEQYF.